Presented here are 4 T cell receptor beta chains from one specimen sequenced in a study of cytomegalovirus exposure and HLA in healthy donors. The PCR made use of 60 Vbeta and 13 Jbeta primers. Only in-frame clones appear in the TCRdb table, and some are missing; sequencing was by immunoSEQ multiplex PCR. The data show some 140,000 clones, approximately 82% seen once. The source material was PBMCs. Receptors were obtained from a man aged 35-49 years in good health and CMV-seronegative.

The chain has TRBV4-1 and TRBJ2-7, with D perhaps TRBD2 (6 bases). CDR1 and CDR2 from the germline V gene are MGHRA and YSYEKL. V was shortened by 4 bases and J by 2 bases, with 12 bases between the two germline ends. CDR3 length: 14 amino acids. The CDR3 reads CASSPRDFTYEQYF. The CDR3 DNA follows: TGCGCCAGCAGCCCCCGGGACTTCACCTACGAGCAGTACTTC.

About this clone: Its ends do not fully match the called genes, so a read error is possible. The rearrangement uses TRBV11-3 and TRBJ1-1, with D unclear. CDR1 is SGHNT, CDR2 YENEEA, per germline. The length of the CDR3 is 13 residues. CDR3 in amino acids: CASSLDSAGAQKF. The CDR3, as DNA: TGTGCCAGCAGCTTAGACTCCGCCGGAGCCCAGAAATTT.

This chain joins TRBV10-3 and TRBJ2-1; 11 bases fit TRBD1. V was pared by 5 bases and J by 2 bases, with 5 bases of the junction left unmatched. From germline, CDR1 is ENHRY and CDR2 SYGVKD. The CDR3 length is 16 residues. In DNA, the CDR3 is TGTGCCATCAGTCCCCGGACAGGGGGCACCTACAATGAGCAGTTCTTC. The encoded protein is CAISPRTGGTYNEQFF.

The rearrangement links TRBV7-2 to TRBJ2-2; D possibly corresponds to TRBD2 (6 bases). From germline, CDR1 is SGHTA and CDR2 FQGNSA. V gave up 2 bases and J gave up 5 bases, with 12 bases separating them. The CDR3 loop spans 15 amino acids. The CDR3 loop reads CASSLLTGVTGELFF. The CDR3 DNA reads as TGTGCCAGCAGCTTACTAACGGGAGTTACCGGGGAGCTGTTTTTT.